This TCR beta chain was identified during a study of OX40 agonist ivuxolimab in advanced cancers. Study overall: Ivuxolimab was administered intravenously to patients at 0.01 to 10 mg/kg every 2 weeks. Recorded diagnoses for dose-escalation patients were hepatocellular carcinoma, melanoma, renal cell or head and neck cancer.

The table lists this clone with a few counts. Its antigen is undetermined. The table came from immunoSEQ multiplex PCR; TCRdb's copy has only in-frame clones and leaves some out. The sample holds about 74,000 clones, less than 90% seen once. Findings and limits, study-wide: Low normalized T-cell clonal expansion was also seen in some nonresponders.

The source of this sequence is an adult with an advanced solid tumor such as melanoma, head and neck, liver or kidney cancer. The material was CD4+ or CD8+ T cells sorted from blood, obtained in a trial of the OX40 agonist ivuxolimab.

The CDR3 is CASSSQVHTEAFF. The CDR3 coding sequence is TGTGCCAGCAGCTCTCAGGTTCACACTGAAGCTTTCTTT. V and J are TRBV7-3 and TRBJ1-1; D is undetermined. With 4 bases removed from V and 3 bases from J, the gap between germline ends came to 9 bases. The CDR3 runs 13 residues. Germline values: CDR1 SGHTA, CDR2 FQGTGA.